What follows are 20 T cell receptor beta chains derived from one specimen sequenced in a study of T cells in Graves' hyperthyroidism and ophthalmopathy (dated by TCRdb to between 2018 and 2021). Library preparation was by multiplex PCR. The sequencer listed for this sample is Illumina HiSeq 2000. TCR beta CDR3 regions were amplified from RNA transcripts. The first round of RT-PCR for the TCR CDR3 was performed with the HTBI primer set and the Qiagen OneStep RT-PCR kit. The public reads were reprocessed in TCRdb via fastp at Q25 and MiXCR, keeping in-frame beta chains. Rows matching on CDR3 protein sequence are summarized as one entry with the most common DNA and genes. This sample is represented by around 450,000 distinct CDR3 sequences; roughly 14% of them were singletons. Of the sample, roughly 14% is held by the ten largest clones. The sequenced sample consisted of blood. Every receptor here comes from a woman between 18 and 29 years old with Graves' hyperthyroidism.

This clonotype came up many times. This chain connects TRBV7-2 to TRBJ2-5; D remains unclear. The CDR3 runs to 12 residues. Trimming pared 5 bases from V and 2 bases from J, leaving 6 bases between. In germline, CDR1 is SGHTA, CDR2 FQGNSA. CDR3 sequence: CASSARQETQYF. DNA for the CDR3: TGTGCCAGCAGCGCGAGGCAAGAGACCCAGTACTTC.

This clonotype was seen a handful of times. V and J are TRBV5-6 and TRBJ2-1; D gene uncertain. Germline-derived CDR1 and CDR2 are SGHDT and YYEEEE. V gave up 0 bases and J gave up 8 bases, with 15 bases separating them. CDR3 length: 15 amino acids. This chain's CDR3 is CASSLVDLPRDEQFF. In DNA, the CDR3 is TGTGCCAGCAGCTTGGTGGATTTACCTCGGGATGAGCAGTTCTTC.

This chain uses TRBV7-3 with TRBJ2-2, with a weak D call TRBD1 (6 bases). The CDR3 spans 15 residues. The V gene's germline CDR1 is SGHTA and CDR2 FQGTGA. Trimming removed 1 base at V and 6 bases at J, with 12 bases between. The CDR3 sequence is CASSLNVRGSGELFF. The CDR3, as DNA: TGTGCCAGCAGCTTAAACGTCAGGGGATCCGGGGAGCTGTTTTTT. Based on the CDR3 plus reference TRBV7-3 and TRBJ2-2, the full variable domain is GAGVSQTPSNKVTEKGKYVELRCDPISGHTALYWYRQSLGQGPEFLIYFQGTGAADDSGLPNDRFFAVRPEGSVSTLKIQRTERGDSAVYLCASSLNVRGSGELFFGEGSRLTVL.

This clonotype has at least ten counts. V and J are TRBV10-3 and TRBJ2-1, with TRBD2 matching 8 bases. This CDR3 comprises 19 residues. Germline-derived CDR1 and CDR2 are ENHRY and SYGVKD. V was pared by 2 bases and J by 0 bases, with 12 bases of the junction left unmatched. The CDR3 region has the DNA TGTGCCATCAGTGAGCTCGGTATCTTAGCGGGAACCTCCTACAATGAGCAGTTCTTC. This codes for CAISELGILAGTSYNEQFF.

This clonotype was seen a handful of times. A read error may be the cause here, since a much bigger clone is one base away. The rearrangement links TRBV3-1 to TRBJ2-7, with D perhaps TRBD2 (5 bases). The CDR3 runs 14 residues. Germline V gives CDR1 LGHDT, CDR2 YNNKEL (reference sequence). The germline V and J ends were trimmed by 1 base and 8 bases, with 15 bases remaining between them. CDR3 coding DNA: TGTGCCAGCAGCCAAGTGTCTACGACGGGGAAGCAGTACTTC. Its protein is CASSQVSTTGKQYF.

This clonotype has at least ten counts. The CDR3 DNA is TGTGCCATCAGCCCGTGGTCGGGACCGATCTACGAGCAGTACTTC. Translated: CAISPWSGPIYEQYF. The V gene is TRBV10-3, the J gene TRBJ2-7, with D perhaps TRBD1 or TRBD2 (5 bases each). Trimming took off 6 bases at V and 3 bases at J, with 18 bases between the two ends. The CDR3 length is 15 residues. CDR1 is ENHRY and CDR2 is SYGVKD in the germline V gene.

This clonotype was seen repeatedly, ten times or more. The V and J genes are TRBV5-1 and TRBJ2-1, with D possibly TRBD2 on 7 matching bases. The CDR3 is 13 residues long. Germline CDR1 is SGHRS and CDR2 is YFSETQ. Trimming removed 4 bases from V and 9 bases from J, with 14 bases in between. CDR3 DNA: TGCGCCAGCAGCGCGGGGGCGGGAGCTGAGCAGTTCTTC. It codes for CASSAGAGAEQFF.

The CDR3 region is CASSDQGGYEQFF. Written as DNA, the CDR3 is TGTGCCAGCAGTGACCAAGGCGGATATGAGCAGTTCTTC. The rearrangement joins TRBV6-2 or TRBV6-3 to TRBJ2-1; D is undetermined. V was clipped by 5 bases and J by 8 bases, with 13 bases between them. Germline assignment: CDR1 MNHEY and CDR2 SVGEGT. This CDR3 is 13 amino acids long.

The rearrangement uses TRBV6-2 or TRBV6-3 and TRBJ1-2; D remains unclear. The germline CDR1 and CDR2 sequences are MNHEY and SVGEGT. Trimming pared 6 bases from V and 6 bases from J, leaving 17 bases between. This CDR3 region has 14 residues. CDR3 sequence reads: CASSPSGYLDGYTF. The CDR3 nucleotides read TGTGCCAGCAGCCCGTCGGGGTACTTAGATGGCTACACCTTC.

On this clonotype: Being one base from a much bigger clone, this may be a read error. This chain connects TRBV2 to TRBJ1-2; D remains ambiguous. Germline CDR1 is SNHLY and CDR2 is FYNNEI. The CDR3 has 12 amino acids. V was trimmed by 7 bases and J by 8 bases, leaving 14 bases between them. CDR3 sequence (DNA): TGTGCCAGCATCCAGCGGGTCTACGGCTACACCTTC. Protein product: CASIQRVYGYTF.

The rearrangement joins TRBV4-1 to TRBJ2-1; 9 bases align to TRBD2. With V trimmed by 3 bases and J by 10 bases, 1 base remained unmatched. The CDR3 extends over 12 amino acids. Germline V gives CDR1 MGHRA, CDR2 YSYEKL. The CDR3 here is CASSHLAGEQFF. The CDR3 bases are TGCGCCAGCAGCCATCTAGCGGGGGAGCAGTTCTTC.

The CDR3 sequence is CASSSPVSVGTF. The CDR3 region has the DNA TGTGCCAGCAGCTCGCCGGTGTCCGTGGGCACCTTC. The gene calls are TRBV7-9 and TRBJ1-2; D unresolved. CDR1 SEHNR and CDR2 FQNEAQ come from the germline V gene (reference sequence). The CDR3 runs to 12 residues. The V end was cut by 4 bases, the J end by 13 bases, with 16 bases between.

This clonotype showed up just a few times. The chain has TRBV10-3 and TRBJ2-2; 7 nucleotides agree with TRBD2. The V segment lost 0 bases and the J segment 1 base; nucleotides outside the gene matches: 2. Germline V gene data show CDR1 as ENHRY and CDR2 as SYGVKD. This CDR3 contains 16 residues. In DNA form, the CDR3 reads TGTGCCATCAGTGAGTCGGCTAGCGGGAACACCGGGGAGCTGTTTTTT. Its translation: CAISESASGNTGELFF.

The sample holds many counts of this clonotype. The rearrangement links TRBV12-3 or TRBV12-4 to TRBJ2-2; perhaps TRBD1 as D (8 bases). The CDR3 runs 15 residues. V dropped 4 bases and J dropped 7 bases, with 16 bases sitting between them. As DNA, the CDR3 is TGTGCCAGCAGTTCTCCACAGGGGGGGGTCGGGGAGCTGTTTTTT. Translation: CASSSPQGGVGELFF.

This clonotype was observed at least ten times. This rearrangement joins TRBV7-8 to TRBJ1-5, with a weak D call TRBD1 (6 bases). The CDR3 covers 15 residues. Germline assignment: CDR1 SGHVS and CDR2 FQNEAQ. The ends were cut back, 7 bases at V and 5 bases at J, with 18 bases in the middle. The CDR3: CASTEAWGADQPQHF. DNA for the CDR3: TGTGCCAGCACCGAAGCGTGGGGGGCCGATCAGCCCCAGCATTTT.

This clonotype has just a few counts. The CDR3 spells CASTLAGQAWETQYF. In DNA form, the CDR3 reads TGTGCCAGCACCCTAGCGGGACAAGCCTGGGAGACCCAGTACTTC. V and J are TRBV5-5 and TRBJ2-5, with 9 bases fitting TRBD2. From germline, CDR1 is SGHKS and CDR2 YYEKEE (reference sequence). CDR3 length equals 15 residues. V shed 6 bases, J shed 5 bases, and the junction held 11 bases outside the gene matches.

This clonotype has ten or more counts. The chain couples TRBV3-1 to TRBJ2-7, with D perhaps matching TRBD2 (6 bases). The length of the CDR3 is 13 residues. V was trimmed by 6 bases and J by 1 base, leaving 10 bases between them. CDR1 is LGHDT and CDR2 is YNNKEL in the germline V gene (reference sequence). CDR3: CASRLGGSYEQYF. Here the CDR3 DNA reads TGTGCCAGCAGACTGGGGGGATCCTACGAGCAGTACTTC.

The sample holds many counts of this clonotype. This chain joins TRBV5-1 and TRBJ1-5; D gene unclear. Germline loops: CDR1 SGHRS, CDR2 YFSETQ. V shed 0 bases and J shed 8 bases, with 9 bases lying between them. This CDR3 comprises 13 residues. The CDR3 spells CASSLEGMEPQHF. CDR3 DNA: TGCGCCAGCAGCTTGGAAGGGATGGAGCCCCAGCATTTT.

The rearrangement joins TRBV3-1 to TRBJ2-5; D is undetermined. The CDR3 runs 13 residues. Germline assignment: CDR1 LGHDT and CDR2 YNNKEL (reference sequence). V was clipped by 4 bases and J by 5 bases, with 11 bases between them. The CDR3 reads CASSPTGSETQYF. The CDR3 coding sequence is TGTGCCAGCAGCCCGACTGGTTCCGAGACCCAGTACTTC.

This clonotype was counted many times. V usage is TRBV2 and J usage is TRBJ2-5; D unresolved. This CDR3 contains 15 residues. Germline assignment: CDR1 SNHLY and CDR2 FYNNEI. V was trimmed by 4 bases and J by 0 bases, leaving 12 bases between them. DNA for the CDR3: TGTGCCAGCAGTGGATTATCCACCTACCAAGAGACCCAGTACTTC. It specifies CASSGLSTYQETQYF.